This T cell receptor beta chain was identified in a study of blood T cell repertoires in COVID-19. In the study overall: The samples span acute and convalescent COVID-19 from the United States, Italy and Spain. Nucleic acid was either cDNA or gDNA, and it came from T cells, B-cell-depleted T cells, or PBMCs.

V shed 1 base and J 4 bases; nucleotides not matched to a gene: 0. The CDR3 covers 14 residues. From germline, CDR1 is SNHLY and CDR2 FYNNEI. Method: immunoSEQ multiplex PCR; TCRdb's copy keeps in-frame clones and lacks some. Of some 250,000 clones detected, 82% appear once; the ten largest clones hold around 12%. The specimen was peripheral blood. The chain carries TRBV2 and TRBJ1-5; TRBD1 matches at 8 bases. The TCR sequence derives from a woman aged 55-69 years with active or convalescent COVID-19. DNA for the CDR3: TGTGCCAGCAGTGAAGGGGACAGGAATCAGCCCCAGCATTTT. This encodes CASSEGDRNQPQHF. The full variable domain, rest sourced from reference TRBV2 and TRBJ1-5, is EPEVTQTPSHQVTQMGQEVILRCVPISNHLYFYWYRQILGQKVEFLVSFYNNEISEKSEIFDDQFSVERPDGSNFTLKIRSTKLEDSAMYFCASSEGDRNQPQHFGDGTRLSIL.